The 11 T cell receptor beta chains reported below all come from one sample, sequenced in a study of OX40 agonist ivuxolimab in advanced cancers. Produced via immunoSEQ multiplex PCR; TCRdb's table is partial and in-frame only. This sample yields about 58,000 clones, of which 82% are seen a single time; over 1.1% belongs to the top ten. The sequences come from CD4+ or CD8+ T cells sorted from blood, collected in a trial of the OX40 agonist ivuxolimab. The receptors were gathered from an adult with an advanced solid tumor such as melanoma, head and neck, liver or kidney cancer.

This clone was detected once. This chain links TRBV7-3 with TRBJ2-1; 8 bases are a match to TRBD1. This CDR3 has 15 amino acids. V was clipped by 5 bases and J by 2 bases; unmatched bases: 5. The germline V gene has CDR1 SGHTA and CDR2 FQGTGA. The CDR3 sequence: CASSPGTGTYNEQFF. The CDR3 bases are TGTGCCAGCAGCCCCGGGACAGGAACCTACAATGAGCAGTTCTTC.

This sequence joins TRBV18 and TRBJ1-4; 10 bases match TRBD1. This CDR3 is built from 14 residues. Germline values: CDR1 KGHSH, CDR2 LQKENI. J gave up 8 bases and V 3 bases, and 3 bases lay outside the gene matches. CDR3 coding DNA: TGTGCCAGCTCACCTTCGACAGGGGGCGAAAAACTGTTTTTT. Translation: CASSPSTGGEKLFF.

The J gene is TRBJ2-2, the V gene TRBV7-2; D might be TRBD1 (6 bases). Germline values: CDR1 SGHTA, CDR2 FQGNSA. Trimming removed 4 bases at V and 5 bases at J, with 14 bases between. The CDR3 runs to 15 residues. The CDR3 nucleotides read TGTGCCAGCAGCTCCTGGTTCAGGGGTACCGGGGAGCTGTTTTTT. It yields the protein CASSSWFRGTGELFF.

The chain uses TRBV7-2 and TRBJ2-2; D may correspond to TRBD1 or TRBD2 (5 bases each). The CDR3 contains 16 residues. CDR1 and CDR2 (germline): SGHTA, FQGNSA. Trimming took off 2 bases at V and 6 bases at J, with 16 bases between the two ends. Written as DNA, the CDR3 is TGTGCCAGCAGCTTAACTGGGGACCGTCGGTCCGGGGAGCTGTTTTTT. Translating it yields CASSLTGDRRSGELFF. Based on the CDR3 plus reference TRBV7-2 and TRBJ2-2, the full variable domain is GAGVSQSPSNKVTEKGKDVELRCDPISGHTALYWYRQSLGQGLEFLIYFQGNSAPDKSGLPSDRFSAERTGGSVSTLTIQRTQQEDSAVYLCASSLTGDRRSGELFFGEGSRLTVL.

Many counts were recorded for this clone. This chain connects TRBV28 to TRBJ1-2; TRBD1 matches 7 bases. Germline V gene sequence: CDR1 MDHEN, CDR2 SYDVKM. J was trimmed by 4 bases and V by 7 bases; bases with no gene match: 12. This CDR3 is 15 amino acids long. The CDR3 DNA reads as TGTGCCAGCAATCGACAGGGTACAATAGGCTATGGCTACACCTTC. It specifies CASNRQGTIGYGYTF.

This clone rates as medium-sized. CDR3 coding DNA: TGTGCCAGTAGTATACGACCGAATCTAGGGAATGAGCAGTTCTTC. Amino acid sequence: CASSIRPNLGNEQFF. The chain carries TRBV19 and TRBJ2-1; D is ambiguous. This CDR3 comprises 15 residues. Trimming took 2 bases from V and 7 from J, leaving 15 bases between them. CDR1 and CDR2 (germline): LNHDA, SQIVND (reference sequence).

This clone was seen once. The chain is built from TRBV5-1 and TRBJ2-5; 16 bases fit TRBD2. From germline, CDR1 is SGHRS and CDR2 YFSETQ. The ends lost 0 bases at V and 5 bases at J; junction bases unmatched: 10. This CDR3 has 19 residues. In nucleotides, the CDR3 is TGCGCCAGCAGCTTGGCGGGGACTAGCGGGAGGGTCTCTGGGGAGACCCAGTACTTC. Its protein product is CASSLAGTSGRVSGETQYF.

The DNA for the CDR3 is TGTGCCAGCAAAGACAGGGTTGGCACTGAAGCTTTCTTT. It is translated as CASKDRVGTEAFF. The J gene is TRBJ1-1, the V gene TRBV6-5; 7 nucleotides agree with TRBD1. This CDR3 region has 13 residues. Germline CDR1 is MNHEY and CDR2 is SVGAGI. V shed 7 bases and J 4 bases; nucleotides not matched to a gene: 6.

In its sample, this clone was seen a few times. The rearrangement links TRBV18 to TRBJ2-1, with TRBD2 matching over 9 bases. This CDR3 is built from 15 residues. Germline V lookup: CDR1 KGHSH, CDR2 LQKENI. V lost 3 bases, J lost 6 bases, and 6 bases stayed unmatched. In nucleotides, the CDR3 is TGTGCCAGCTCACCGGGTAGCGGGAGTAGCAATGAGCAGTTCTTC. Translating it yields CASSPGSGSSNEQFF.

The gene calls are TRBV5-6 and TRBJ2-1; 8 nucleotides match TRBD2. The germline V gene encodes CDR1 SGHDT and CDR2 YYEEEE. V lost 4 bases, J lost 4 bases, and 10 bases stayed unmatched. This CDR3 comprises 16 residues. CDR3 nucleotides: TGTGCCAGCAGCCCCCCGGGCGGGGGGCTTTACAATGAGCAGTTCTTC. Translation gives CASSPPGGGLYNEQFF. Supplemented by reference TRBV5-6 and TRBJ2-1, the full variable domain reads DAGVTQSPTHLIKTRGQQVTLRCSPKSGHDTVSWYQQALGQGPQFIFQYYEEEERQRGNFPDRFSGHQFPNYSSELNVNALLLGDSALYLCASSPPGGGLYNEQFFGPGTRLTVL.

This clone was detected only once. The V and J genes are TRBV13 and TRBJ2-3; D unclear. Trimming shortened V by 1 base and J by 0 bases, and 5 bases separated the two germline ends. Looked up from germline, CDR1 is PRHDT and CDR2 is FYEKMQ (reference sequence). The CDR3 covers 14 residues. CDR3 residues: CASSLVPSTDTQYF. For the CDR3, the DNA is TGTGCCAGCAGCTTAGTCCCTAGCACAGATACGCAGTATTTT. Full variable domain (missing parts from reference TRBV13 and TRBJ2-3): AAGVIQSPRHLIKEKRETATLKCYPIPRHDTVYWYQQGPGQDPQFLISFYEKMQSDKGSIPDRFSAQQFSDYHSELNMSSLELGDSALYFCASSLVPSTDTQYFGPGTRLTVL.